Listed below are T cell receptor beta chains from one sample, sequenced in a study of shared clonotypes between healthy human individuals. Profiling relied on immunoSEQ multiplex PCR, and the TCRdb table lists in-frame clones only, not all of them. Here the sample spans about 2.4 million clones, 93% being singletons. Specimen: naive CD4+ T cells from PBMCs. The receptor set was obtained from a man between 18 and 35 years old in good health. Some clones in this sample may be carry-over from other donors' samples. The CDR3 runs from the conserved cysteine through the conserved F or W. The order of the fields is D gene, V gene, J gene, clone size, CDR3 DNA, CDR3 protein. The D gene is left open where the match is weak. A clone size is listed for some rows: how often the clone was seen (once, few, many), or a class if it is expanded.

D: -; V: TRBV25-1; J: TRBJ2-1; size: -; DNA: TGTGCCAGCAGTGATCGCCCCCTAAGCAATGAGCAGTTCTTC; CDR3: CASSDRPLSNEQFF
D: TRBD2; V: TRBV30; J: TRBJ2-4; size: -; DNA: TGTGCCTGGAGTCGGGAGGGAGCAGGCAAAAACATTCAGTACTTC; CDR3: CAWSREGAGKNIQYF
D: -; V: TRBV6-5; J: TRBJ2-7; size: -; DNA: TGTGCCAGCAGTTGGGGGGTTGACCTCGAGCAGTACTTC; CDR3: CASSWGVDLEQYF
D: TRBD2; V: TRBV7-2; J: TRBJ2-5; size: -; DNA: TGTGCCAGCAGCCCTACTAGCGGGAGGGCCCAAGAGACCCAGTACTTC; CDR3: CASSPTSGRAQETQYF
D: -; V: TRBV7-3; J: TRBJ2-5; size: once; DNA: TGTGCCAGCAGCCCCCGGGCGGGACAAGAGACCCAGTACTTC; CDR3: CASSPRAGQETQYF
D: -; V: TRBV27; J: TRBJ2-5; size: -; DNA: TGTGCCAGCAGTAAACAGGGAGAGACCCAGTACTTC; CDR3: CASSKQGETQYF
D: -; V: TRBV7-7; J: TRBJ2-2; size: -; DNA: TGTGCCAGCAGCCCCAGGGTTTGGACCGGGGAGCTGTTTTTT; CDR3: CASSPRVWTGELFF
D: -; V: TRBV7-2; J: TRBJ1-2; size: -; DNA: TGTGCCAGCAGCCCACAGGGATATGGCTACACCTTC; CDR3: CASSPQGYGYTF
D: -; V: TRBV5-1; J: TRBJ1-4; size: -; DNA: TGCGCCAGCAGCTTGGCCCTGGGTAGGACTAATGAAAAACTGTTTTTT; CDR3: CASSLALGRTNEKLFF
D: TRBD2; V: TRBV5-1; J: TRBJ2-2; size: -; DNA: TGCGCCAGCAGCCCCCTTGTTCTAGCGGCCCTCACCGGGGAGCTGTTTTTT; CDR3: CASSPLVLAALTGELFF
D: -; V: TRBV25-1; J: TRBJ2-5; size: -; DNA: TGTGCCAGCAGTGCTCAGGGGGGGATTGGAGAGACCCAGTACTTC; CDR3: CASSAQGGIGETQYF
D: -; V: TRBV11-1; J: TRBJ1-5; size: -; DNA: TGTGCCAGCAGCTTAGGAGATAGCAATCAGCCCCAGCATTTT; CDR3: CASSLGDSNQPQHF
D: -; V: TRBV19; J: TRBJ1-2; size: -; DNA: TGTGCCAGTACCCGCCCCCAGCGGACAGATGGCTACACCTTC; CDR3: CASTRPQRTDGYTF
D: TRBD1; V: TRBV28; J: TRBJ2-7; size: -; DNA: TGTGCCAGCAGTTTCACAGGGGCCGTAACCTACGAGCAGTACTTC; CDR3: CASSFTGAVTYEQYF
D: TRBD2; V: TRBV11-2; J: TRBJ2-7; size: -; DNA: TGTGCCAGCAGCCCACACTCCCTGACTAGCGGGAGGGCCTACGAGCAGTACTTC; CDR3: CASSPHSLTSGRAYEQYF
D: TRBD1; V: TRBV2; J: TRBJ2-1; size: -; DNA: TGTGCCAGCAGCCAAACAGGGGTGGAGCAGTTCTTC; CDR3: CASSQTGVEQFF
D: -; V: TRBV29-1; J: TRBJ1-1; size: -; DNA: TGCAGCGTTCGCCACCTGGATTCCACTGAAGCTTTCTTT; CDR3: CSVRHLDSTEAFF
D: -; V: TRBV5-1; J: TRBJ2-7; size: -; DNA: TGCGCCAGCAGCTTGGATCAGGGAACAAGATCCGAGCAGTACTTC; CDR3: CASSLDQGTRSEQYF
D: -; V: TRBV11-1; J: TRBJ1-1; size: few; DNA: TGTGCCAGCAGCTTAGGGGGGAACACTGAAGCTTTCTTT; CDR3: CASSLGGNTEAFF
D: TRBD2; V: TRBV7-8; J: TRBJ2-4; size: -; DNA: TGTGCCAGCAGCAGACTAGCGGGTTTAAACATTCAGTACTTC; CDR3: CASSRLAGLNIQYF
D: -; V: TRBV10-3; J: TRBJ1-1; size: -; DNA: TGTGCCTCGCGACCCACAGACTCTCCGAACACTGAAGCTTTCTTT; CDR3: CASRPTDSPNTEAFF
D: TRBD2; V: TRBV19; J: TRBJ2-7; size: -; DNA: TGTGCCAGTAGTATTGGAACTAGCGGCTACGAGCAGTACTTC; CDR3: CASSIGTSGYEQYF
D: -; V: TRBV28; J: TRBJ2-7; size: -; DNA: TGTGCCAGCAGTTTAAGGGCCAGGGTCTACGAGCAGTACTTC; CDR3: CASSLRARVYEQYF
D: -; V: TRBV9; J: TRBJ2-7; size: -; DNA: TGTGCCAGCAGCAACTTAGGTCCCTACGAGCAGTACTTC; CDR3: CASSNLGPYEQYF
D: -; V: TRBV29-1; J: TRBJ1-3; size: once; DNA: TGCAGCGTTGCTCAAGGACAGAACACTGGAAACACCATATATTTT; CDR3: CSVAQGQNTGNTIYF
D: -; V: TRBV5-1; J: TRBJ2-7; size: -; DNA: TGCGCCAGCAGCTTGAGCAGGGGCTCCTACGAGCAGTACTTC; CDR3: CASSLSRGSYEQYF
D: -; V: TRBV14; J: TRBJ2-3; size: -; DNA: TGTGCCAGCAGCCAGGGCCAGAGGACGCAGTATTTT; CDR3: CASSQGQRTQYF
D: -; V: TRBV28; J: TRBJ2-3; size: -; DNA: TGTGCCAGCAGTTTCCGCAGGGGCCGCACAGATACGCAGTATTTT; CDR3: CASSFRRGRTDTQYF
D: -; V: TRBV6-5; J: TRBJ1-2; size: -; DNA: TGTGCCAGCAGTTATCAGGGTTCGGTTGGCTACACCTTC; CDR3: CASSYQGSVGYTF
D: TRBD2; V: TRBV10-3; J: TRBJ2-1; size: -; DNA: TGTGCCATCAGTTATAACCAGGGTAGCGGGAGGAATGATGAGCAGTTCTTC; CDR3: CAISYNQGSGRNDEQFF
D: -; V: TRBV5-1; J: TRBJ2-3; size: -; DNA: TGCGCCAGCAGCTTGGTACCGGGGACAGATACGCAGTATTTT; CDR3: CASSLVPGTDTQYF
D: -; V: TRBV19; J: TRBJ1-1; size: -; DNA: TGTGCCAGTAGCCTCCGGGGATTGAACACTGAAGCTTTCTTT; CDR3: CASSLRGLNTEAFF
D: -; V: TRBV5-1; J: TRBJ2-1; size: -; DNA: TGCGCCAGCAGCTTGTACATGACGGGTCAAGTAGGAAGGAATGAGCAGTTCTTC; CDR3: CASSLYMTGQVGRNEQFF
D: TRBD2; V: TRBV6-6; J: TRBJ2-1; size: -; DNA: TGTGCCAGCAGCCCGGCCGGGACTAGCGGCCGAACGGAGCAGTTCTTC; CDR3: CASSPAGTSGRTEQFF
D: -; V: TRBV28; J: TRBJ1-4; size: -; DNA: TGTGCCATTGGGGCCCCCGGGTACGAAAAACTGTTTTTT; CDR3: CAIGAPGYEKLFF
D: -; V: TRBV29-1; J: TRBJ1-1; size: few; DNA: TGCAGCGTTGAACGGGCAATGAACACTGAAGCTTTCTTT; CDR3: CSVERAMNTEAFF
D: -; V: TRBV29-1; J: TRBJ1-1; size: -; DNA: TGCAGCGTTGTGGTGGGGGGTACTGAAGCTTTCTTT; CDR3: CSVVVGGTEAFF